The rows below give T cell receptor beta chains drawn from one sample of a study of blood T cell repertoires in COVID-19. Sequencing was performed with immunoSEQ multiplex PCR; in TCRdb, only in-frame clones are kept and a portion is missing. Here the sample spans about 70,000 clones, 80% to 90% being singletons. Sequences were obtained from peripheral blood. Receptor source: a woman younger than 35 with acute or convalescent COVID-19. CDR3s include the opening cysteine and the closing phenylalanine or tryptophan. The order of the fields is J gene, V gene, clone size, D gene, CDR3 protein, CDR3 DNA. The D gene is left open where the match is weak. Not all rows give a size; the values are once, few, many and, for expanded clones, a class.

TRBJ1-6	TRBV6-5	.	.	CATRGERNSPLHF	TGTGCCACCCGTGGAGAGAGGAATTCACCCCTCCACTTT
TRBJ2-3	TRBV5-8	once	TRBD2	CASSLGLAGAEDTQYF	TGTGCCAGCAGCTTGGGACTAGCGGGAGCAGAGGATACGCAGTATTTT
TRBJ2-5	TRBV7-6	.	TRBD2	CASSPPGGSGIETQYF	TGTGCCAGCAGCCCCCCTGGAGGTAGCGGGATAGAGACCCAGTACTTC
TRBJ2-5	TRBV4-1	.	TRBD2	CASSLSGRKEETQYF	TGCGCCAGCAGCCTTAGCGGGAGGAAGGAAGAGACCCAGTACTTC
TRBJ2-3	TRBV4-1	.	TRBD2	CASSGLAGGPPDTQYF	TGCGCCAGCAGCGGACTAGCGGGAGGGCCCCCAGATACGCAGTATTTT
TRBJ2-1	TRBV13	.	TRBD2	CASSLRTFPSGGAVGNEQFF	TGTGCCAGCAGCCTAAGGACCTTTCCTAGCGGGGGGGCAGTGGGTAATGAGCAGTTCTTC
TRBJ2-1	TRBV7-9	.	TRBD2	CASTTGRVAGGAQFF	TGTGCCAGCACCACAGGCAGGGTAGCGGGAGGAGCGCAGTTCTTC
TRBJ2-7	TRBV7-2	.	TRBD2	CASSPGPGLAEEQYF	TGTGCCAGCAGCCCGGGACCGGGACTAGCGGAAGAGCAGTACTTC
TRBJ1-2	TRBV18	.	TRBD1	CASSPNMDRGRGGYTF	TGTGCCAGCTCACCCAACATGGACAGGGGGCGAGGTGGCTACACCTTC
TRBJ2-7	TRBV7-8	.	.	CASSLASGWLQEQYF	TGTGCCAGCAGCTTAGCCTCTGGCTGGTTGCAGGAGCAGTACTTC
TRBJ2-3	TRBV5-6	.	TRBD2	CASSLWSSGSTDTQYF	TGTGCCAGCAGCTTGTGGTCTAGCGGGAGCACAGATACGCAGTATTTT
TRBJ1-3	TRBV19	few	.	CASTPGHDSGNTIYF	TGTGCCAGTACCCCAGGGCACGACTCTGGAAACACCATATATTTT
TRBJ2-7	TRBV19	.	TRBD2	CASSGSGIATEQYF	TGTGCCAGTAGCGGTAGCGGGATTGCTACCGAGCAGTACTTC
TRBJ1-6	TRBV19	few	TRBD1	CASSPDRGRSPLHF	TGTGCCAGTAGTCCCGACAGGGGCCGATCACCCCTCCACTTT
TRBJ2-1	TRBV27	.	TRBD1	CASSLLGQGAYNEQFF	TGTGCCAGCAGTTTACTGGGACAGGGGGCCTACAATGAGCAGTTCTTC
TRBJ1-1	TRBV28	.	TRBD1	CASSTNRGQNTEAFF	TGTGCCAGCAGCACCAACAGGGGGCAGAACACTGAAGCTTTCTTT
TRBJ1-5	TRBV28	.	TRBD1	CASSYDGDSWAQPQHF	TGTGCCAGCAGTTACGACGGGGACAGTTGGGCTCAGCCCCAGCATTTT
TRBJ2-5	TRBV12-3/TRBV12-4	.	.	CASSRGGGETQYF	TGTGCCAGCAGCCGCGGCGGCGGGGAGACCCAGTACTTC
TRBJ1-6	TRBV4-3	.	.	CASSQDIIDSPLHF	TGCGCCAGCAGCCAAGATATTATCGATTCACCCCTCCACTTT
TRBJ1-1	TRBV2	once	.	CASIIKIGQTNTEAFF	TGTGCCAGCATCATTAAAATTGGACAGACGAACACTGAAGCTTTCTTT
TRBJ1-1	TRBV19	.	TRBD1	CASSIEDRGEAFF	TGTGCCAGTAGTATAGAAGACAGGGGGGAAGCTTTCTTT
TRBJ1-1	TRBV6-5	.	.	CASSSGRGTTEAFF	TGTGCCAGCAGTTCGGGCAGGGGAACCACTGAAGCTTTCTTT
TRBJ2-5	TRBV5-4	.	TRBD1	CASSFLGTGQETQYF	TGTGCCAGCAGCTTTTTAGGGACAGGCCAAGAGACCCAGTACTTC
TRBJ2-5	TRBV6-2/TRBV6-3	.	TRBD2	CASSYVLADGLKQETQYF	TGTGCCAGCAGTTATGTACTAGCGGACGGTCTGAAACAAGAGACCCAGTACTTC
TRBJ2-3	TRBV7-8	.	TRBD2	CATASGVTDTQYF	TGTGCCACCGCTAGCGGGGTCACAGATACGCAGTATTTT
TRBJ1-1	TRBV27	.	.	CASSFRENTEAFF	TGTGCCAGCAGTTTTCGGGAGAACACTGAAGCTTTCTTT
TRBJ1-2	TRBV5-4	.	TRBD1	CASSSQGLNYGYTF	TGTGCCAGCAGCTCACAGGGGCTTAACTATGGCTACACCTTC
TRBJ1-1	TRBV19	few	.	CASSITNSNTEAFF	TGTGCCAGTAGTATAACAAACAGCAACACTGAAGCTTTCTTT
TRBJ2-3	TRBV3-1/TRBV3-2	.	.	CASSLQGSGSSTDTQYF	TGTGCCAGCAGCCTTCAAGGGAGCGGGTCAAGCACAGATACGCAGTATTTT
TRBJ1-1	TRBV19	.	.	CASSTQAMNTEAFF	TGTGCCAGTAGTACGCAGGCGATGAACACTGAAGCTTTCTTT
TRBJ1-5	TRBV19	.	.	CASSIREYGNQPQHF	TGTGCCAGTAGTATCCGGGAATATGGCAATCAGCCCCAGCATTTT
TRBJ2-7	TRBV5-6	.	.	CASSFGRGLLEQYF	TGTGCCAGCAGCTTCGGCAGGGGCCTCCTCGAGCAGTACTTC
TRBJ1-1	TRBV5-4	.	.	CASSLGQDTEAFF	TGTGCCAGCAGCTTGGGACAGGACACTGAAGCTTTCTTT
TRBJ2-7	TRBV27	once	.	CASSLSGQRIVYEQYF	TGTGCCAGCAGTTTATCTGGACAGAGAATTGTCTACGAGCAGTACTTC
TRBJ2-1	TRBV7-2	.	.	CASTRYNEQFF	TGTGCCAGCACCCGGTACAATGAGCAGTTCTTC
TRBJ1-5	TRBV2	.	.	CASSELTRGNQPQHF	TGTGCCAGCAGTGAACTCACGAGGGGCAATCAGCCCCAGCATTTT
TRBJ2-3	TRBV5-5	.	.	CASSNGDFASTDTQYF	TGTGCCAGCAGCAATGGGGACTTCGCTAGCACAGATACGCAGTATTTT
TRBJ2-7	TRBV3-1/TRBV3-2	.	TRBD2	CASSQGGEGLSYEQYF	TGTGCCAGCAGCCAAGGAGGGGAGGGTTTGTCCTACGAGCAGTACTTC
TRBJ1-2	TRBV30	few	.	CAWSGGVGQNYGYTF	TGTGCCTGGAGTGGGGGCGTAGGTCAAAACTATGGCTACACCTTC
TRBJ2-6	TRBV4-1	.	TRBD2	CASSSTGVAGFSGANVLTF	TGCGCCAGCAGCTCGACCGGGGTAGCGGGTTTCTCTGGGGCCAACGTCCTGACTTTC
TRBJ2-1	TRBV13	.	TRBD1	CASSSTGTGGFGEQFF	TGTGCCAGCAGCTCAACCGGGACAGGGGGCTTCGGTGAGCAGTTCTTC